This is a list of T cell receptor beta chains from one sample in a study of somatic reversion in DOCK8 deficiency. TCRdb fed the multiplex PCR reads into MiXCR, producing one record per CDR3 protein. The data hold 2,700 or so distinct CDR3 sequences, with 20% to 30% observed a single time. Sequencing was carried out using peripheral blood. These receptors came from a human donor in good health. Both conserved end residues are part of each CDR3. Fields, in order: clone size, V gene, J gene, D gene, CDR3 DNA, CDR3 protein. A D gene is named only where the DNA matches it firmly. For some rows the clone size is stated as once, few or many, or as a class when expanded; others skip it.

medium-sized	TRBV5-6	TRBJ2-7	TRBD2	TGTGCCAGCAGCCCAGCGGGAGCGTACGAGCAGTACTTC	CASSPAGAYEQYF
-	TRBV2	TRBJ1-4	-	TGTGTCAGCAGTGAATTTTATCAAAAACTGTTTTTT	CVSSEFYQKLFF
few	TRBV20-1	TRBJ2-7	TRBD2	TGCAGCGCGAGGCCGATTAGCGGGACCCCCTACGAGCAGTACTTC	CSARPISGTPYEQYF
-	TRBV6-6	TRBJ1-2	TRBD1	TGTGCCGGGACAGGGGGCTATGGCTACACCTTC	CAGTGGYGYTF
few	TRBV20-1	TRBJ1-6	-	TGCAGTGCTCTCTCAGGGGCTGTAAGAGGTTATTCACCCCTCCACTTT	CSALSGAVRGYSPLHF
medium-sized	TRBV30	TRBJ1-2	TRBD1	TGTGCCTGGAGTCCGGGACAGGGTCGTGGCTACACCTTC	CAWSPGQGRGYTF
large	TRBV11-1	TRBJ1-1	TRBD1	TGTGCCAGCAGCTTCTCACCGACAGGGGGCACTGAAGCTTTCTTT	CASSFSPTGGTEAFF
large	TRBV11-3	TRBJ1-1	TRBD1	TGTGCCAGCAGCTTAGAGGCGACAGGGCCCTCGTTCTTT	CASSLEATGPSFF
medium-sized	TRBV7-8	TRBJ1-5	TRBD1	TGTGCCAGCAGCTTAGGGACAGGGTTCCATCAGCCCCAGCATTTT	CASSLGTGFHQPQHF
-	TRBV20-1	TRBJ2-5	-	TGCAGTGCTAGGGGTGGTAGCCTTATCCAAGAGACCCAGTACTTC	CSARGGSLIQETQYF
-	TRBV19	TRBJ1-1	-	TGTGCCAGTAGTATAACGTGCAGGTTCACTGGAGCTTTCTTT	CASSITCRFTGAFF
-	TRBV18	TRBJ1-4	-	TGTGCCAGCTCACCAACGGATGAAAAACTGTTTTTT	CASSPTDEKLFF
-	TRBV13	TRBJ1-5	-	TGTGCCAGCAGCTTAGGGGGTCAGCCCCAGCATTTT	CASSLGGQPQHF